This TCR beta chain was obtained from a study of control samples from healthy donors and cancer patients. Here immunoSEQ multiplex PCR was the method, and the copy in TCRdb shows in-frame clones only, minus some. The data hold around 130,000 clones, with around 92% observed a single time. The CDR3 sequence is 13 residues long. Deletions cut 3 bases from V and 9 bases from J, with 12 bases between. Germline V lookup: CDR1 SEHNR, CDR2 FQNEAQ (reference sequence). The rearrangement joins TRBV7-9 to TRBJ2-1; D tentatively fits TRBD1 or TRBD2 (5 bases each). The receptor comes from a man aged 45-65 years with head and neck cancer. Material for sequencing was PBMCs. The CDR3, as DNA: TGTGCCAGCAGCTTCCCAGGGAGTGGTGAGCAGTTCTTC. This encodes CASSFPGSGEQFF.